The present T cell receptor (beta chain) was sequenced within a study of T-cell memory formation after mild COVID-19 (dated by TCRdb to the early 2020s). In the study overall: TCR sequence clusters from the two donors were found to be largely donor specific. Two young, previously healthy adult volunteers, one female and one male, were included in the cohort. In two donors, T-cell clones that expanded and contracted after mild COVID-19 were followed by sequencing TCRalpha and TCRbeta repertoires longitudinally. Here is what the overall study found, with its caveats: Some responding clones were found in pre-infection memory, which suggests that pre-existing cross-reactive memory T cells took part in the SARS-CoV-2 response. From day 15 to 85, contracting clones showed balanced CD4/CD8 phenotypes, whereas a second wave of clones that expanded from day 15 to 37 leaned towards CD4+. The second-wave clones that peaked on day 37 were not confirmed to be SARS-CoV-2 specific. Only a couple of mild cases were covered in the study, and larger cohorts including severe cases with pre-infection samples were considered necessary. Contracting CD4+ clones were located mainly in the CM and EM memory subsets, whereas CD8+ clones were found to be enriched in EMRA.

PBMCs were isolated by Ficoll-Paque density gradient centrifugation. The instrument was an Illumina NovaSeq 6000. TCRalpha and TCRbeta cDNA libraries were constructed by 5'RACE with constant-segment primers, with sample barcodes and unique molecular identifiers being introduced. Trizol reagent was used to extract RNA from every sample. Library amplification was performed in two PCR steps, and a second sample barcode and Illumina TruSeq adapters were introduced in the second step. Sequencing of the libraries was done on an Illumina NovaSeq, producing 2 x 150 bp paired-end reads. Per the original workflow: Demultiplexing of reads and collapsing into UMI-guided consensus sequences were performed with migec v1.2.7. Using mixcr v2.1.11, the UMI consensuses were aligned to TRA and TRB V and J templates and assembled into clonotypes. Expanded or contracted clonotypes were those called significant by both edgeR and NoisET, with noise models trained on biological replicates. For edgeR calls, the thresholds were a false discovery rate-adjusted p below 0.01 and a log2 fold-change of 1. As an exploratory analysis of dynamics, PCA with hierarchical clustering was applied to max-normalized trajectories of the 1000 most abundant clonotypes. Separately sequenced CD4+ and CD8+ repertoires were used to assign the CD4 or CD8 phenotype of responding clones. TCRdb cleaned the public reads at Q25 with fastp, built clones with MiXCR and kept in-frame beta chains. Rows are combined by CDR3 protein, so each entry shows the most common genes and DNA. None of the V and J calls come from the authors' own analysis; TCRdb made them. The sample table records fewer than 700,000 distinct CDR3 sequences; less than 25% of these occur just once. The top ten hold around 8.4% of the sample.

This clonotype occurred a few times. What antigen it recognizes has not been identified. An end of the junction does not agree with germline; a read error may underlie this. The clonotype originates from an adult woman who had mild COVID-19 (a few samples of this study predate the infection). The sample titles of this study are shuffled in the database, so cell type and time point are left out; the donor was told from shared clones. Sequences were obtained from PBMCs or a T cell subset sorted from them (not recorded which).

The CDR3 corresponds to CSALNGVKSSF. The DNA sequence reads TGCAGTGCCCTGAACGGGGTTAAGTCCTCCTTC. The rearrangement joined TRBV20-1 to TRBJ1-2; a confident D gene designation cannot be given. The CDR3 covers 11 residues, taking in both the cysteine and the phenylalanine. Only CDR3 DNA is held: 33 bases, read in frame from base 1. CDR1 DFQATT and CDR2 SNEGSKA were looked up in the germline V gene (reference sequence).